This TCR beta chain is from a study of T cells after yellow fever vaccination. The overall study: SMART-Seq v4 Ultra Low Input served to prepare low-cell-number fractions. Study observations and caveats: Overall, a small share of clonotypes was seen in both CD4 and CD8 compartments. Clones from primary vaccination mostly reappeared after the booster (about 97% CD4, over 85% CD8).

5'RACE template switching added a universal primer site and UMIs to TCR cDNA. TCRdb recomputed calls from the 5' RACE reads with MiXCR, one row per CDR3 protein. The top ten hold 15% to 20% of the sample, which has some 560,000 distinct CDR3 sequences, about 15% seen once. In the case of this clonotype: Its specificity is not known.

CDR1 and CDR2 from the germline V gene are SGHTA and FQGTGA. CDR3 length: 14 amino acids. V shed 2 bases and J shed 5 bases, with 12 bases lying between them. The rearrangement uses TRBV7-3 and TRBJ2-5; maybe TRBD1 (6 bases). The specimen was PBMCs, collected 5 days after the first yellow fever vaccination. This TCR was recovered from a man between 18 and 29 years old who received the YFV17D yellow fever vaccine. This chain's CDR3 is CASSLQGHRETQYF. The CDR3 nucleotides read TGTGCCAGCAGCTTACAGGGACACAGGGAGACCCAGTACTTC.